The 9 T cell receptor beta chains given below trace back to one sample, sequenced in a study of CD8+ T cells in alopecia areata. The authors extracted RNA and reverse transcribed it into cDNA as the sequencing template. Repertoires were generated with immunoSEQ multiplex PCR, while TCRdb's copy carries only in-frame clones and drops some. The sample includes more than 90,000 clones, less than 75% of them seen just once. The treatment denotes: oral pan-JAK inhibitor, 5-10 mg twice daily. The sequencing used CD8+ T cells sorted from blood, collected at week 24, from a patient treated with tofacitinib. These receptors all come from a human donor with alopecia areata.

CDR3 nucleotides: TGTGCCAGCAGCCCCGATGGGCGGGGGGGGCTCCAAGAGACCCAGTACTTC. Protein: CASSPDGRGGLQETQYF. The chain employs TRBV5-6 and TRBJ2-5, with TRBD2 matching 9 bases. V lost 4 bases to trimming and J lost 1 base; unmatched junction nucleotides: 11. The V gene's germline CDR1 is SGHDT and CDR2 YYEEEE. The CDR3 extends over 17 amino acids.

This clone was detected once. The sample holds other DNA sequences that translate to the same CDR3. The gene calls are TRBV30 and TRBJ1-1; no reliable D call. The V gene lost 4 bases and the J gene lost 4 bases, with 7 bases spanning the gap. This CDR3 has 11 amino acids. Germline V gene data show CDR1 as GTSNPN and CDR2 as SVGIG (reference sequence). In DNA, the CDR3 is TGTGCCTGGACCCTGGGCACTGAAGCTTTCTTT. It yields the protein CAWTLGTEAFF.

CDR3: CASGLDLTTGYTEAFF. CDR3 coding DNA: TGTGCTAGTGGTTTGGATCTAACGACAGGGTATACTGAAGCTTTCTTT. The chain links TRBV12-5 to TRBJ1-1; the match to TRBD1 covers 7 bases. The ends lost 1 base at V and 5 bases at J; junction bases unmatched: 10. In germline, CDR1 is LGHNT, CDR2 FRNRAP. The CDR3 extends over 16 amino acids. Together with reference TRBV12-5 and TRBJ1-1, the CDR3 gives the full variable domain: DARVTQTPRHKVTEMGQEVTMRCQPILGHNTVFWYRQTMMQGLELLAYFRNRAPLDDSGMPKDRFSAEMPDATLATLKIQPSEPRDSAVYFCASGLDLTTGYTEAFFGQGTRLTVV.

V is TRBV27 and J is TRBJ2-1; 8 bases fit TRBD2. The trim removed 2 bases at V and 8 bases at J, leaving 8 bases unmatched. The CDR3 has 15 residues. Germline V gene lookup returns CDR1 MNHEY and CDR2 SMNVEV (reference sequence). CDR3 sequence: CASSLHGGARDEQFF. The CDR3 nucleotides are TGTGCCAGCAGTTTACACGGGGGGGCCCGGGATGAGCAGTTCTTC.

V and J are TRBV7-9 and TRBJ2-1; D possibly corresponds to TRBD2 (6 bases). The CDR3 length is 13 residues. The germline V gene has CDR1 SEHNR and CDR2 FQNEAQ (reference sequence). Trimming removed 2 bases from V and 8 bases from J, with 10 bases in between. The CDR3 sequence: CASSLTSSDEQFF. Written as DNA, the CDR3 is TGTGCCAGCAGCTTAACTAGCTCAGATGAGCAGTTCTTC.

This clone was picked up a small number of times. The chain couples TRBV27 to TRBJ1-1; 7 positions agree with TRBD1. The CDR3 length is 15 residues. V dropped 4 bases and J dropped 4; count of bases not matched to a gene: 9. CDR1 and CDR2 (germline): MNHEY, SMNVEV (reference sequence). The CDR3 reads CASSSPQGVFTEAFF. The CDR3 region has the DNA TGTGCCAGCAGTTCCCCGCAGGGGGTCTTCACTGAAGCTTTCTTT.

The V and J genes are TRBV6-1 and TRBJ2-1; 10 positions agree with TRBD1. The germline V gene has CDR1 MNHNS and CDR2 SASEGT. The CDR3 contains 14 residues. V was clipped by 6 bases and J by 9 bases; unmatched bases: 8. CDR3 region: CASRDRGVRVEQFF. The CDR3 coding sequence is TGTGCCAGCAGGGACAGGGGGGTTCGGGTTGAGCAGTTCTTC.

This chain links TRBV7-9 with TRBJ1-1, with no clear D. Germline V gene data show CDR1 as SEHNR and CDR2 as FQNEAQ (reference sequence). The CDR3 contains 12 residues. Trimming stripped 5 bases from V and 5 bases from J, with 9 bases between. For the CDR3, the DNA is TGTGCCAGCAGCCGCGGGGAGACTGAAGCTTTCTTT. Translated: CASSRGETEAFF.

This clone was seen more than once but under ten times. CDR3 nucleotides: TGTGCCAGCAGTTTTGTGGCAGCTAGCACAGATACGCAGTATTTT. Amino acids: CASSFVAASTDTQYF. The chain couples TRBV5-6 to TRBJ2-3; D is undetermined. Trimming stripped 5 bases from V and 0 bases from J, with 13 bases between. Germline CDR1 SGHDT, CDR2 YYEEEE. The CDR3 runs to 15 residues. Filled out from reference TRBV5-6 and TRBJ2-3, the complete variable domain reads DAGVTQSPTHLIKTRGQQVTLRCSPKSGHDTVSWYQQALGQGPQFIFQYYEEEERQRGNFPDRFSGHQFPNYSSELNVNALLLGDSALYLCASSFVAASTDTQYFGPGTRLTVL.